A selection of T cell receptor beta chains follows, all from one sample in a study of blood T cell repertoires in COVID-19. TCRdb's table, derived via immunoSEQ multiplex PCR, lists solely in-frame clones and lacks some. The sample includes 300,000 to 350,000 clones, roughly 89% of them seen just once. The specimen sequenced was peripheral blood. Every receptor here comes from a woman aged 60-75 years with COVID-19, enrolled during active disease. Both conserved end residues are trimmed from each CDR3.

J gene,V gene,CDR3 protein
TRBJ2-2,TRBV28,ASSLAGGFVGELF
TRBJ1-6,TRBV5-5,ASSLTRTYNSPLH
TRBJ2-3,TRBV1,TSSQDPSMAGDGRDTDTQY
TRBJ1-4,TRBV18,ASSPQPTGVREKLF
TRBJ2-3,TRBV28,ASRRVDTQY
TRBJ1-1,TRBV6-5,ASEGYTEAF
TRBJ1-3,TRBV4-1,ASSQRYEAAGNTIY
TRBJ2-3,TRBV9,ASSAPGGPADTQY
TRBJ1-2,TRBV28,ASRPSGSYGYT
TRBJ2-6,TRBV19,ASSIRGQGRSGANVLT
TRBJ1-6,TRBV6-8,ASSSGTGRPLH
TRBJ1-2,TRBV18,ASSPPGSTNYGYT
TRBJ2-1,TRBV11-3,ASSLGLAGSGGQF
TRBJ1-6,TRBV7-8,ASSFTSRGDSPLH
TRBJ2-4,TRBV28,ASSLRTGGGGKNIQY
TRBJ1-4,TRBV5-1,ASSLDTTNEKLF
TRBJ2-1,TRBV12-3/TRBV12-4,ASSSQAHNEQF
TRBJ1-2,TRBV4-1,ASSQDTGRGYGYT
TRBJ1-1,TRBV5-1,ASSLEQGASAF
TRBJ2-2,TRBV7-3,ASSPPPSGGSGELF
TRBJ2-5,TRBV6-1,ASSEADLGEEETQY
TRBJ1-3,TRBV7-9,ASSLGAGGLNSGNTIY